This T cell receptor (beta chain) is drawn from a study of T cell responses to AZD1222 COVID-19 vaccine. Study-level background: Pooled together were second doses at about 4 or about 12 weeks.

On this clone itself: No antigen is known for it.

TCRdb's table, derived via immunoSEQ multiplex PCR, lists solely in-frame clones and lacks some. The data show around 130,000 clones, under 95% seen once. Whole-study results and caveats: Recipients of two AZD1222 doses showed rising Spike-specific TCR breadth and depth. In a largely white British group with more females than males, clonal diversity was possibly underestimated. Unmutated regions of variants are reportedly targeted by nearly half of spike-specific TCRs.

This TCR was recovered from an adult in good health. Specimen: peripheral blood, collected on day 0 of AZD1222 vaccination.

The CDR3 here is CASSVQDTGELFF. CDR3 coding DNA: TGTGCCAGCAGCGTCCAGGACACCGGGGAGCTGTTTTTT. V usage is TRBV9 and J usage is TRBJ2-2; D is unclear. The CDR3 spans 13 residues. CDR1 is SGDLS, CDR2 YYNGEE, per germline. V lost 2 bases and J lost 3, with 5 bases in between. Complete variable domain (other parts from reference TRBV9 and TRBJ2-2): DSGVTQTPKHLITATGQRVTLRCSPRSGDLSVYWYQQSLDQGLQFLIQYYNGEERAKGNILERFSAQQFPDLHSELNLSSLELGDSALYFCASSVQDTGELFFGEGSRLTVL.